This T cell receptor (beta chain) appears in the sequencing data of a study of blood T cell repertoires in COVID-19. The CDR3 totals 17 residues. V was trimmed by 5 bases and J by 4 bases, leaving 21 bases between them. Per the germline V gene, CDR1 is SGHTA and CDR2 is FQGNSA. This table comes from immunoSEQ multiplex PCR, and its TCRdb copy is limited to in-frame clones, with some not included. The sample yields hundreds of thousands of clones, 85% to 90% seen once. The sequence derives from a human donor in a cohort sampled during active COVID-19. The sample was peripheral blood. This sequence joins TRBV7-2 and TRBJ1-3; possibly TRBD1 for D (6 bases). Here the CDR3 reads CASSTGGGGKAGNTIYF. DNA of the CDR3: TGTGCCAGCAGCACGGGAGGGGGAGGGAAAGCCGGAAACACCATATATTTT.